This T cell receptor (beta chain) was observed in a study of T cells in Graves' hyperthyroidism and ophthalmopathy. About the research overall: Peripheral blood was drawn at first diagnosis, prior to all treatment.

Study-wide results and limits: It was a median about seven months before onset that the model predicted ophthalmopathy.

It was RNA transcripts that yielded the amplified TCR beta CDR3 regions. TCR CDR3 regions were first amplified by RT-PCR with HTBI primers. TCRdb recomputed calls from the multiplex PCR reads with MiXCR, one row per CDR3 protein. The sample has 750,000 to 900,000 distinct CDR3 sequences; roughly 40% are singletons. The germline V gene encodes CDR1 LGHDT and CDR2 YNNKEL (reference sequence). The CDR3 has 14 residues. Trimming took off 4 bases at V and 4 bases at J, with 13 bases between the two ends. This clonotype appeared a few times. Its antigen remains unknown. Hyperthyroidism had been newly diagnosed in patients aged 18 to 65, and its duration was under 2 months.

Sequencing was done on a sample of blood. The receptor was isolated from a man aged 18 to 29 with Graves' hyperthyroidism. The chain uses TRBV3-1 and TRBJ1-2; D gene ambiguous. In DNA form, the CDR3 reads TGTGCCAGCAGCCGCCGATCCGACCTCTATGGCTACACCTTC. Translating gives CASSRRSDLYGYTF.